This TCR beta chain is drawn from a study of blood T cells in healthy people across ages. Turning to the study itself: Researchers report that template switching captured about one barcoded beta molecule per two T cells.

The table lists this clonotype with a few counts. Its specificity is not known. In germline, CDR1 is SGHTA, CDR2 FQGTGA. This CDR3 spans 15 amino acids. The junction had 4 bases not matched to a gene; V was cut back by 3 bases and J by 1 base. A second PCR, run for roughly 6 to 11 cycles, used a sample-barcoded 5' primer plus a J-beta primer mix. TCRdb independently ran MiXCR on the 5' RACE reads; one entry per CDR3 protein. The profile shows 550,000 to 700,000 distinct CDR3 sequences, 27% of them singletons. Study-level results: A roughly linear fall in TCR beta diversity per million T cells was seen with increasing age.

The receptor was derived from a woman in her 70s in good health. Material: blood. The V call is TRBV7-3, the J call TRBJ2-3; 7 nucleotides line up with TRBD2. The CDR3 DNA sequence: TGTGCCAGCAGCTTGCGGGGGATGGGCACAGATACGCAGTATTTT. This gives the protein CASSLRGMGTDTQYF.